The 5 T cell receptor beta chains below all came from one sample that was sequenced in a study of fetal regulatory T cell absence and autoimmunity. Generated by immunoSEQ multiplex PCR, the TCRdb table keeps only in-frame clones and is missing some. The sample consists of about 95,000 clones, about three quarters of them appearing once. Sequenced input: pancreas tissue. Every receptor here comes from a male donor with IPEX syndrome.

This sequence joins TRBV7-9 and TRBJ2-7, with TRBD2 matching 9 bases. The CDR3 spans 15 residues. Germline CDR1 reads SEHNR; CDR2 reads FQNEAQ (reference sequence). With 2 bases clipped from V and 7 bases from J, the junction kept 9 bases outside the gene matches. The CDR3 spells CASSLSLAGFLEQYF. CDR3 coding DNA: TGTGCCAGCAGCTTAAGCCTAGCGGGGTTCTTAGAGCAGTACTTC.

The J gene is TRBJ2-7, the V gene TRBV5-1; 9 bases are a match to TRBD2. Germline CDR1 and CDR2: SGHRS and YFSETQ. The junction had 4 bases not matched to a gene; V was cut back by 0 bases and J by 3 bases. There are 15 residues in the CDR3. CDR3 DNA sequence: TGCGCCAGCAGCTTGGTGGCGGGGGGGAACTACGAGCAGTACTTC. Protein sequence: CASSLVAGGNYEQYF.

V gene TRBV19 combines with J gene TRBJ2-7; no clear D gene. V lost 4 bases and J 4 bases, leaving 14 bases between the germline ends. Germline V gene lookup returns CDR1 LNHDA and CDR2 SQIVND (reference sequence). The CDR3 contains 14 residues. CDR3 sequence reads: CASSRTNSLYEQYF. The DNA for the CDR3 is TGTGCCAGTAGTAGAACGAATTCCCTATACGAGCAGTACTTC.

The J gene is TRBJ2-7, the V gene TRBV9, with 9 bases identical to TRBD2. CDR1 and CDR2 from the germline V gene are SGDLS and YYNGEE. J was trimmed by 3 bases and V by 0 bases; bases with no gene match: 7. The CDR3 has 16 residues. The CDR3 reads CASSVGPQRGDYEQYF. The CDR3 DNA reads as TGTGCCAGCAGCGTAGGTCCCCAGCGGGGGGACTACGAGCAGTACTTC.

This chain uses TRBV30 with TRBJ2-1; 14 bases are shared with TRBD2. Looked up from germline, CDR1 is GTSNPN and CDR2 is SVGIG (reference sequence). CDR3 length: 14 amino acids. Unmatched junction bases numbered 2, after V lost 5 bases and J lost 5 bases. The CDR3 here is CAWGLAGGNNEQFF. CDR3 coding DNA: TGTGCCTGGGGACTAGCGGGAGGAAACAATGAGCAGTTCTTC.